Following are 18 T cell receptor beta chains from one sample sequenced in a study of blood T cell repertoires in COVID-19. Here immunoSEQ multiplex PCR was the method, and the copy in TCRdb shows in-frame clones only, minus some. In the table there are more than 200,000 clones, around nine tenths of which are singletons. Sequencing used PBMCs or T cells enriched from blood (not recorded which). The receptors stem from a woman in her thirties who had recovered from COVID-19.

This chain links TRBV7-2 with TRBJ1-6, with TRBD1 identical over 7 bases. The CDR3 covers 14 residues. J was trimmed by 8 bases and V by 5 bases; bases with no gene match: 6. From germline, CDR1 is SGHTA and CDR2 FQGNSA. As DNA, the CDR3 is TGTGCCAGCAGCCTAGGGGACAGCTATTCACCCCTCCACTTT. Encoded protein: CASSLGDSYSPLHF. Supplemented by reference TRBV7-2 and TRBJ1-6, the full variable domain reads GAGVSQSPSNKVTEKGKDVELRCDPISGHTALYWYRQSLGQGLEFLIYFQGNSAPDKSGLPSDRFSAERTGGSVSTLTIQRTQQEDSAVYLCASSLGDSYSPLHFGNGTRLTVT.

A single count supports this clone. The CDR3 sequence is CASSQDLGSRSYNEQFF. The CDR3 DNA sequence: TGCGCCAGCAGCCAAGATCTCGGTAGTCGCTCCTACAATGAGCAGTTCTTC. V and J are TRBV4-3 and TRBJ2-1, with D uncertain. Germline V gives CDR1 LGHNA, CDR2 YSLEER. The CDR3 covers 17 residues. V gave up 0 bases and J gave up 0 bases, with 12 bases separating them.

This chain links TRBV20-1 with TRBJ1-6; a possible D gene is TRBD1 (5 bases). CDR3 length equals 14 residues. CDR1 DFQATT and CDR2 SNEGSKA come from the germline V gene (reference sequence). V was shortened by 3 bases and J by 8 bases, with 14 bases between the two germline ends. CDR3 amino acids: CSASRGREDSPLHF. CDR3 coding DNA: TGCAGTGCTAGTAGGGGCAGGGAGGATTCACCCCTCCACTTT.

The CDR3 loop is CASSLSRGRGYTF. The CDR3 nucleotides are TGTGCCAGCAGTTTATCGCGAGGCAGGGGGTACACCTTC. The V and J genes are TRBV27 and TRBJ1-2, with TRBD1 matching 7 bases. Per germline, CDR1 MNHEY and CDR2 SMNVEV (reference sequence). CDR3 length: 13 amino acids. V was clipped by 0 bases and J by 11 bases; unmatched bases: 6.

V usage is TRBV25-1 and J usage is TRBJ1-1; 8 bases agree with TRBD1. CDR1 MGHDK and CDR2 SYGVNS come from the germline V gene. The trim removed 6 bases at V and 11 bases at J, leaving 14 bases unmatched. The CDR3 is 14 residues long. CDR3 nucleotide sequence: TGTGCCAGCAGGGAGGCAGGGGGCGGCTCTTGGGCTTTCTTT. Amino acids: CASREAGGGSWAFF.

The CDR3 DNA follows: TGTGCCAGCAGCTATATGACAGTGATCCCTGGCTACACCTTC. This gives the protein CASSYMTVIPGYTF. The chain recombines TRBV7-9 with TRBJ1-2, with a tentative D call TRBD1 (5 bases). The V gene lost 4 bases and the J gene lost 7 bases, with 16 bases spanning the gap. The CDR3 runs to 14 residues. In germline, CDR1 is SEHNR, CDR2 FQNEAQ (reference sequence).

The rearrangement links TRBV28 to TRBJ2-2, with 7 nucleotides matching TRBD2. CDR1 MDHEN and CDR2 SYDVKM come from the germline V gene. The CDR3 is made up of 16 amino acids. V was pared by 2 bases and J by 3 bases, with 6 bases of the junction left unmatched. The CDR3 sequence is CASSLMGGPDTGELFF. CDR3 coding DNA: TGTGCCAGCAGTTTAATGGGAGGGCCGGACACCGGGGAGCTGTTTTTT.

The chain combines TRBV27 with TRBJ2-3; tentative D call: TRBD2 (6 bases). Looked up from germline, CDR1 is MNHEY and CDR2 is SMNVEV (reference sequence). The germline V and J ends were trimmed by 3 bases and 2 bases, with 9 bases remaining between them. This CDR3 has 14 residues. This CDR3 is CASSLGGITDTQYF. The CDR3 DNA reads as TGTGCCAGCAGTTTGGGGGGTATCACAGATACGCAGTATTTT.

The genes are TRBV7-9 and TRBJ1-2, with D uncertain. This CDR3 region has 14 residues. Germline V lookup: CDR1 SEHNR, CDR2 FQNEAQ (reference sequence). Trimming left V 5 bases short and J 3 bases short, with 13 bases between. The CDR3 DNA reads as TGTGCCAGCAGCACTGCGGCCTCCCACTATGGCTACACCTTC. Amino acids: CASSTAASHYGYTF.

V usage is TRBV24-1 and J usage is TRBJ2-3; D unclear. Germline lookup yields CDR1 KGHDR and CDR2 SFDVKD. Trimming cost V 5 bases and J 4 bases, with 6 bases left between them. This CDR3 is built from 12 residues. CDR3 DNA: TGTGCCACCAGTGCCGGGTCAGATACGCAGTATTTT. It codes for CATSAGSDTQYF.

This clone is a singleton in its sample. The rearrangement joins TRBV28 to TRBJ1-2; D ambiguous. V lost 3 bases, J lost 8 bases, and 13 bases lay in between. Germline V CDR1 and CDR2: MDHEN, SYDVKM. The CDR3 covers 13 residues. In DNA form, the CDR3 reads TGTGCCAGCAGTTTTTCACAGATAGTAGGCTACACCTTC. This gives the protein CASSFSQIVGYTF.

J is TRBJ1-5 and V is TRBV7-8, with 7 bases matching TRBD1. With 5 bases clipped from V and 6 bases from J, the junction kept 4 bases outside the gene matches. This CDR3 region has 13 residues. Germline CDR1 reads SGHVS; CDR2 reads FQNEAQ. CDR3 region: CASSRTGGQPQHF. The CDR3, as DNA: TGTGCCAGCAGCAGGACAGGCGGTCAGCCCCAGCATTTT. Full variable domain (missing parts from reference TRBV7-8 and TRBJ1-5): GAGVSQSPRYKVAKRGQDVALRCDPISGHVSLFWYQQALGQGPEFLTYFQNEAQLDKSGLPSDRFFAERPEGSVSTLKIQRTQQEDSAVYLCASSRTGGQPQHFGDGTRLSIL.

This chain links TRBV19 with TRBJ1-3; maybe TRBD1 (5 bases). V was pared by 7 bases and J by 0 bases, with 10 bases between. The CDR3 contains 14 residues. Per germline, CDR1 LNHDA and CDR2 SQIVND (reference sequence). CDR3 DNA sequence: TGTGCCAGTACCCAGGGATACTCTGGAAACACCATATATTTT. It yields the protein CASTQGYSGNTIYF.

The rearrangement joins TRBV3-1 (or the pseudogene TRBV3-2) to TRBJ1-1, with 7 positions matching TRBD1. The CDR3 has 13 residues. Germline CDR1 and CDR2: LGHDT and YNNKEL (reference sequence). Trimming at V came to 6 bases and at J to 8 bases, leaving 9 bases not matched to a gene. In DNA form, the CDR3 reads TGTGCCAGCAGTCTGGACAGGTTGGAGGAAGCTTTCTTT. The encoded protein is CASSLDRLEEAFF.

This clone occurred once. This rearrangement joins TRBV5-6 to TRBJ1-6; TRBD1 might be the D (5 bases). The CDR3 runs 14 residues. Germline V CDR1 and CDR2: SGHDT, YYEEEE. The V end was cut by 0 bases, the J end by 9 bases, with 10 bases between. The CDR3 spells CASSLGQGFSPLHF. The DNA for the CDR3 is TGTGCCAGCAGCTTGGGGCAGGGATTTTCACCCCTCCACTTT.

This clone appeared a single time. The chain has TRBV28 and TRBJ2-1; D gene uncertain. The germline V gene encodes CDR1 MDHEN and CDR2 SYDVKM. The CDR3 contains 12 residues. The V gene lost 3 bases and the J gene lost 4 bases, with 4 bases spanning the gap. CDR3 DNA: TGTGCCAGCAGTTTTCCTTACAATGAGCAGTTCTTC. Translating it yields CASSFPYNEQFF.

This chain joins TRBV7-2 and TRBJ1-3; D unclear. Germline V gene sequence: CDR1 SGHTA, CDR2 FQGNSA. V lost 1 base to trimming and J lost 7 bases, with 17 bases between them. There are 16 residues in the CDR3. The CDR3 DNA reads TGTGCCAGCAGCTTAGGAGGGTCGATCATCGGTAACACCATATATTTT. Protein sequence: CASSLGGSIIGNTIYF.

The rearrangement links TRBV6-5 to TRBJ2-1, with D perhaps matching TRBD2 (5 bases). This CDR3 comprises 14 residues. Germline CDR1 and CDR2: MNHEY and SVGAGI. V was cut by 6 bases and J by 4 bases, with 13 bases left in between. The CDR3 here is CASSLVGLYNEQFF. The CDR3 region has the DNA TGTGCCAGCAGCCTAGTCGGACTTTACAATGAGCAGTTCTTC.